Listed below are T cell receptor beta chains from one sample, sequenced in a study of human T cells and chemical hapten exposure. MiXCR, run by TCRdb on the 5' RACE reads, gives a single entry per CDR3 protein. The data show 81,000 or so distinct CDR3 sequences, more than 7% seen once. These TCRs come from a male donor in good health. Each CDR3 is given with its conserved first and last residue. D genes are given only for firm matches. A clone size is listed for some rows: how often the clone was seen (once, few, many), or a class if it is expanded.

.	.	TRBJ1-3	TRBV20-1	CSARVSQSSGNTIYF	TGCAGTGCTAGAGTTTCACAAAGCTCTGGAAACACCATATATTTT
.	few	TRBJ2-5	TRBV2	CASSARGRSETGTQYF	TGTGCCAGCAGTGCTCGGGGGCGGTCCGAAACGGGGACCCAGTACTTC
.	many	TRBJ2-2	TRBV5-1	CASSPDSNTGELFF	TGCGCCAGCAGCCCGGACAGTAACACCGGGGAGCTGTTTTTT
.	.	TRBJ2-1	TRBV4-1	CASSQEQGEQFF	TGCGCCAGCAGCCAAGAACAGGGTGAGCAGTTCTTC
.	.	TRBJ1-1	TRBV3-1	CASSQGDPRENTEAFF	TGTGCCAGCAGCCAAGGTGACCCCAGGGAGAACACTGAAGCTTTCTTT
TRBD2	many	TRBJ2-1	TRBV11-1	CASSSPGLAALTYNEQFF	TGTGCCAGCAGCTCGCCGGGACTAGCGGCTCTAACTTACAATGAGCAGTTCTTC
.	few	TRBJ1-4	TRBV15	CATSRVQGGEKLFF	TGTGCCACCAGCAGGGTTCAGGGTGGAGAAAAACTGTTTTTT
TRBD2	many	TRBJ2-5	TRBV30	CAWSVTSGAQETQYF	TGTGCCTGGAGTGTGACTAGCGGAGCCCAAGAGACCCAGTACTTC
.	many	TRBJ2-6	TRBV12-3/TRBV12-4	CASSLTGLIKANVLTF	TGTGCCAGCAGTTTAACAGGGCTCATTAAAGCCAACGTCCTGACTTTC
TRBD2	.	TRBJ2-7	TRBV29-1	CSVEATGGAYEQYF	TGCAGCGTTGAAGCAACGGGAGGGGCCTACGAGCAGTACTTC
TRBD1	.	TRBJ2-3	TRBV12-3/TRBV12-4	CASSKRQGTDTQYF	TGTGCCAGCAGTAAACGACAGGGGACAGATACGCAGTATTTT
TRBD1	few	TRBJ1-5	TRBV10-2	CASSPDRAPNQPQHF	TGCGCCAGCAGTCCGGACAGGGCACCAAATCAGCCCCAGCATTTT
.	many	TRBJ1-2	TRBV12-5	CASGVTGDYGYTF	TGTGCTAGTGGCGTGACTGGGGACTATGGCTACACCTTC
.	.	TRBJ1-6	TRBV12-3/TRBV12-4	CASRGLNSPLHF	TGTGCCAGCAGGGGCCTCAATTCACCCCTCCACTTT
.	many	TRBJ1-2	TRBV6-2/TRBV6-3	CASSHRVPYGYTF	TGTGCCAGCAGTCACAGGGTTCCCTATGGCTACACCTTC
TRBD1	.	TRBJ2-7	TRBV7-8	CASSLGQGNEQYF	TGTGCCAGCAGCTTGGGACAGGGAAACGAGCAGTACTTC
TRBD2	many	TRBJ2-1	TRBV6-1	CASSEPTSGRVGEQFF	TGTGCCAGCAGTGAACCCACTAGCGGGAGGGTGGGTGAGCAGTTCTTC
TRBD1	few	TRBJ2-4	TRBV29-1	CSVEGTGVDIQYF	TGCAGCGTTGAGGGGACAGGGGTCGACATTCAGTACTTC
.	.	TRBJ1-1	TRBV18	CASSGQLNTEAFF	TGTGCCAGCTCCGGACAGTTGAACACTGAAGCTTTCTTT
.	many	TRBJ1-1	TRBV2	CASSVTEAFF	TGTGCCAGCAGTGTCACTGAAGCTTTCTTT
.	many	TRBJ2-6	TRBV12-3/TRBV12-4	CASSPGPGANVLTF	TGTGCCAGTTCTCCGGGGCCTGGGGCCAACGTCCTGACTTTC
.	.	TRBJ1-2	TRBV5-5	CASSEGPGYTF	TGTGCCAGCAGCGAGGGACCGGGCTACACCTTC
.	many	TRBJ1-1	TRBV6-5	CASTSGPVLSEAFF	TGTGCCAGCACCTCAGGCCCAGTATTGTCTGAAGCTTTCTTT
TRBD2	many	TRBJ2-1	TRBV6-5	CASSPTSGGYNEQFF	TGTGCCAGCAGCCCTACTAGCGGGGGATACAATGAGCAGTTCTTC
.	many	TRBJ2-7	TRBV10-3	CAIMFRGEQYF	TGTGCCATCATGTTTAGGGGGGAGCAGTACTTC
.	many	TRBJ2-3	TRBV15	CATSRETTDTQYF	TGTGCCACCAGCAGAGAGACAACAGATACGCAGTATTTT
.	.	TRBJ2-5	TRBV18	CASSPPSTQETQYF	TGTGCCAGCTCACCACCCTCTACCCAAGAGACCCAGTACTTC
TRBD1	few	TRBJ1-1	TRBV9	CASSVQGAPNTEAFF	TGTGCCAGCAGCGTTCAGGGGGCGCCCAACACTGAAGCTTTCTTT
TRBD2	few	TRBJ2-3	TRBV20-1	CSASPLAGVTDTQYF	TGCAGTGCTAGTCCTCTAGCGGGAGTAACAGATACGCAGTATTTT
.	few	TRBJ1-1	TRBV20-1	CSASPRGRMNTEAFF	TGCAGTGCTAGCCCCCGTGGGAGAATGAACACTGAAGCTTTCTTT
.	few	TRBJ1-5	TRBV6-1	CASSGGDRPSEPQHF	TGTGCCAGCAGCGGTGGGGACCGCCCTTCAGAGCCCCAGCATTTT
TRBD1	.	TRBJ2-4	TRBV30	CAWNPRDRAKNIQYF	TGTGCCTGGAACCCCCGGGACAGGGCGAAGAACATTCAGTACTTC
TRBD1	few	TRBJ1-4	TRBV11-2	CASSIGTGGTNEKLFF	TGTGCCAGCAGCATCGGGACAGGGGGAACTAATGAAAAACTGTTTTTT
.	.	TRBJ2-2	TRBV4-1	CASSRLNGGDGELFF	TGCGCCAGCAGCCGGTTAAACGGTGGGGACGGGGAGCTGTTTTTT
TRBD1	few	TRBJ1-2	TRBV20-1	CSARDNTGAANYGYTF	TGCAGTGCTAGGGACAACACAGGGGCAGCTAACTATGGCTACACCTTC
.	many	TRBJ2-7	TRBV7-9	CASSTREYYEQYF	TGTGCCAGCAGCACCAGGGAATACTACGAGCAGTACTTC
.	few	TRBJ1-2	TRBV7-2	CASSLATAYGYTF	TGTGCCAGCAGCTTAGCCACAGCTTATGGCTACACCTTC
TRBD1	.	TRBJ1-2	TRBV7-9	CASSLAQGANGYTF	TGTGCCAGCAGCTTAGCTCAGGGGGCGAATGGCTACACCTTC
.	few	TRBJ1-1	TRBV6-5	CASSYSQPGTEAFF	TGTGCCAGCAGTTATTCGCAGCCCGGGACTGAAGCTTTCTTT
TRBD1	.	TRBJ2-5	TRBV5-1	CASSGYRGQGETQYF	TGCGCCAGCAGCGGATACAGGGGGCAGGGCGAGACCCAGTACTTC
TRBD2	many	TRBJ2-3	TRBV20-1	CSASPASGGASDTQYF	TGCAGTGCCTCGCCCGCTAGCGGGGGGGCCTCAGATACGCAGTATTTT
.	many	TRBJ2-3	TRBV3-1	CASSQEGGGTQYF	TGTGCCAGCAGCCAAGAGGGAGGAGGTACGCAGTATTTT
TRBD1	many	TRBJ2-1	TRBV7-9	CASSLPGQAPPFYNEQFF	TGTGCCAGCAGCTTACCCGGACAGGCCCCCCCCTTTTACAATGAGCAGTTCTTC
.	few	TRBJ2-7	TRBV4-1	CASSQYADKQYF	TGCGCCAGCAGCCAGTATGCTGACAAGCAGTACTTC
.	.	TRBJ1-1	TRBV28	CASSGGGAPEAFF	TGTGCCAGCAGTGGGGGAGGGGCCCCTGAAGCTTTCTTT
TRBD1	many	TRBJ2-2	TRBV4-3	CASSRGGRGPNTGELFF	TGCGCCAGCAGCCGAGGGGGCAGGGGCCCGAACACCGGGGAGCTGTTTTTT
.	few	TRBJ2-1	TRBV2	CASSVHNEQFF	TGTGCCAGCAGTGTCCACAATGAGCAGTTCTTC